These 25 T cell receptor beta chains share one sample of origin, sequenced in a study of OX40 agonist ivuxolimab in advanced cancers. Measured with immunoSEQ multiplex PCR; TCRdb has only the in-frame clones, and not every one. The sample lists 20,000 to 25,000 clones; approximately 81% were seen once. The starting material was CD4+ or CD8+ T cells sorted from blood, obtained in a trial of the OX40 agonist ivuxolimab. The source of these receptors is an adult with an advanced solid tumor such as melanoma, head and neck, liver or kidney cancer.

The chain recombines TRBV11-2 with TRBJ2-7; 8 bases align to TRBD2. CDR3 length equals 15 residues. Trimming removed 1 base from V and 5 bases from J; junction bases left unmatched: 7. CDR1 is SGHAT and CDR2 is FQNNGV in the germline V gene. DNA of the CDR3: TGTGCCAGCAGCTTAGGTCCTAGCGGGTATGACGAGCAGTACTTC. The encoded protein is CASSLGPSGYDEQYF.

The chain has TRBV7-9 and TRBJ1-2, with D perhaps matching TRBD1 (5 bases). Trimming removed 1 base at V and 4 bases at J, with 10 bases between. Germline V CDR1 and CDR2: SEHNR, FQNEAQ (reference sequence). This CDR3 is 14 amino acids long. The CDR3 DNA is TGTGCCAGCAGCTTAGGTGGGGACCTCTATGGCTACACCTTC. It encodes CASSLGGDLYGYTF.

The J gene is TRBJ1-1, the V gene TRBV21-1. TRBV21-1 is a recognized pseudogene. The CDR3 loop spans 18 amino acids. The CDR3 nucleotides are TGTGCCAGCAGCAAAGGACTTATCGGGGGGATCATGAACACTGAAGCTTTCTTT. Protein: CASSKGLIGGIMNTEAFF.

CDR3 DNA: TGCGCCAGCAGCTTCGGACACCTCTACGAGCAGTACTTC. Translation: CASSFGHLYEQYF. This chain connects TRBV5-1 to TRBJ2-7; weak D call: TRBD1 (5 bases). The length of the CDR3 is 13 residues. Germline V gene sequence: CDR1 SGHRS, CDR2 YFSETQ. With 2 bases removed from V and 3 bases from J, the gap between germline ends came to 9 bases. Variable domain in full (rest from reference TRBV5-1 and TRBJ2-7): KAGVTQTPRYLIKTRGQQVTLSCSPISGHRSVSWYQQTPGQGLQFLFEYFSETQRNKGNFPGRFSGRQFSNSRSEMNVSTLELGDSALYLCASSFGHLYEQYFGPGTRLTVT.

Here the CDR3 reads CASSPLNSGGANEQFF. The CDR3 coding sequence is TGTGCCAGCAGTCCGTTGAATAGCGGGGGGGCGAATGAGCAGTTCTTC. The chain employs TRBV27 and TRBJ2-1, with TRBD2 matching over 11 bases. Unmatched junction bases numbered 10, after V lost 5 bases and J lost 7 bases. This CDR3 is 16 amino acids long. Germline CDR1 MNHEY, CDR2 SMNVEV (reference sequence).

The table lists this clone with a count of one. The rearrangement joins TRBV6-5 to TRBJ1-2; D ambiguous. CDR3 size: 15 residues. V was pared by 2 bases and J by 4 bases, with 14 bases between. The germline gives CDR1 MNHEY, CDR2 SVGAGI. CDR3 in DNA: TGTGCCAGCAGTTACGGTGACCCTAGGCTCTATGGCTACACCTTC. Translation gives CASSYGDPRLYGYTF.

The chain links TRBV7-9 to TRBJ2-7; 10 bases line up with TRBD1. The CDR3 totals 13 residues. Trimming removed 8 bases from V and 0 bases from J; junction bases left unmatched: 1. Germline assignment: CDR1 SEHNR and CDR2 FQNEAQ (reference sequence). CDR3 coding DNA: TGTGCCAGCGGGACAGGGGACTCCTACGAGCAGTACTTC. It translates to CASGTGDSYEQYF.

The rearrangement links TRBV5-1 to TRBJ2-4; D might be TRBD2 (6 bases). Per germline, CDR1 SGHRS and CDR2 YFSETQ. This CDR3 spans 16 amino acids. V dropped 4 bases and J dropped 3 bases, with 17 bases sitting between them. As DNA, the CDR3 is TGCGCCAGCAGCCTGGAGGAGGGGCTAGGCAAAAACATTCAGTACTTC. Its translation is CASSLEEGLGKNIQYF.

The rearrangement uses TRBV5-5 and TRBJ2-1; TRBD1 aligns across 8 bases. This CDR3 is built from 15 residues. The ends lost 4 bases at V and 5 bases at J; junction bases unmatched: 8. Germline V CDR1 and CDR2: SGHKS, YYEKEE (reference sequence). CDR3 sequence: CASSKGTGGNNEQFF. In DNA, the CDR3 is TGTGCCAGCAGCAAAGGGACAGGTGGTAACAATGAGCAGTTCTTC.

The chain uses TRBV6-1 and TRBJ2-7; a possible D gene is TRBD2 (5 bases). The length of the CDR3 is 14 residues. Germline V gene data show CDR1 as MNHNS and CDR2 as SASEGT. V lost 5 bases, J lost 2 bases, and 13 bases lay in between. Written as DNA, the CDR3 is TGTGCCAGCAGTTTGGGCCCAGCGGCCTACGAGCAGTACTTC. Its translation is CASSLGPAAYEQYF.

The J gene is TRBJ1-1, the V gene TRBV9, with no clear D. Per germline, CDR1 SGDLS and CDR2 YYNGEE. The CDR3 runs to 17 residues. V was pared by 0 bases and J by 2 bases, with 17 bases between. The CDR3 sequence: CASSVEQRAVDNTEAFF. CDR3 bases: TGTGCCAGCAGCGTAGAGCAGAGGGCGGTCGATAACACTGAAGCTTTCTTT.

A few counts support this clone. The rearrangement links TRBV13 to TRBJ2-7; 9 nucleotides agree with TRBD2. This CDR3 region has 15 residues. Trimming at V came to 5 bases and at J to 2 bases, leaving 7 bases not matched to a gene. Germline V gene data show CDR1 as PRHDT and CDR2 as FYEKMQ (reference sequence). CDR3 sequence reads: CASSPALAGAYEQYF. The CDR3 nucleotides read TGTGCCAGCAGCCCGGCACTAGCGGGCGCCTACGAGCAGTACTTC.

This clone appeared a few times. The chain employs TRBV7-8 and TRBJ2-2, with D uncertain. The CDR3 extends over 14 amino acids. Germline V lookup: CDR1 SGHVS, CDR2 FQNEAQ. The ends were cut back, 3 bases at V and 1 base at J, with 6 bases in the middle. CDR3 sequence: CASSFYRNTGELFF. The CDR3, as DNA: TGTGCCAGCAGCTTCTATAGGAACACCGGGGAGCTGTTTTTT.

The V and J genes are TRBV10-3 and TRBJ1-1, with TRBD1 identical over 9 bases. The germline V gene has CDR1 ENHRY and CDR2 SYGVKD. V dropped 9 bases and J dropped 3; count of bases not matched to a gene: 2. This CDR3 spans 12 amino acids. CDR3: CAMGQGYTEAFF. DNA of the CDR3: TGTGCCATGGGACAGGGATACACTGAAGCTTTCTTT.

The rearrangement uses TRBV6-6 and TRBJ2-3, with D perhaps TRBD1 (6 bases). The CDR3 spans 11 residues. Deletions cut 6 bases from V and 8 bases from J, with 9 bases between. The V gene's germline CDR1 is MNHNY and CDR2 SVGAGI (reference sequence). CDR3 loop: CASRMGATQYF. CDR3 DNA sequence: TGTGCCAGCAGGATGGGGGCTACGCAGTATTTT.

The V and J genes are TRBV5-6 and TRBJ2-7; D uncertain. The germline V gene has CDR1 SGHDT and CDR2 YYEEEE. Trimming took off 3 bases at V and 11 bases at J, with 15 bases between the two ends. CDR3 length: 12 residues. The CDR3 bases are TGTGCCAGCAGCTCATTAGTAGGGCAGGAGTACTTC. Translating gives CASSSLVGQEYF.

This chain uses TRBV12-5 with TRBJ1-1; D ambiguous. This CDR3 has 12 residues. The V end lost 1 base, the J end lost 5 bases, and 5 bases lay between the germline ends. Germline V gives CDR1 LGHNT, CDR2 FRNRAP. CDR3 amino acids: CASGLGATEAFF. The DNA for the CDR3 is TGTGCTAGTGGTTTGGGCGCAACTGAAGCTTTCTTT. The whole variable domain, remainder taken from reference TRBV12-5 and TRBJ1-1, is DARVTQTPRHKVTEMGQEVTMRCQPILGHNTVFWYRQTMMQGLELLAYFRNRAPLDDSGMPKDRFSAEMPDATLATLKIQPSEPRDSAVYFCASGLGATEAFFGQGTRLTVV.

The sample holds one count of this clone. The V call is TRBV6-5, the J call TRBJ1-1; TRBD1 aligns across 8 bases. This CDR3 is built from 14 residues. V shed 6 bases, J shed 5 bases, and the junction held 8 bases outside the gene matches. The germline V gene has CDR1 MNHEY and CDR2 SVGAGI. The CDR3 region is CASRVTGGETEAFF. The CDR3 nucleotides read TGTGCCAGCAGAGTTACAGGGGGAGAGACTGAAGCTTTCTTT.

The chain combines TRBV28 with TRBJ2-3; TRBD1 or TRBD2 may be the D gene (5 bases each). Trimming left V 10 bases short and J 5 bases short, with 22 bases between. The CDR3 consists of 15 residues. Germline V gives CDR1 MDHEN, CDR2 SYDVKM. This CDR3 is CATSSGTAGIDTQYF. CDR3 DNA: TGTGCCACCTCCTCCGGGACGGCCGGGATAGATACGCAGTATTTT. Combining the CDR3 with reference TRBV28 and TRBJ2-3 gives the whole variable domain DVKVTQSSRYLVKRTGEKVFLECVQDMDHENMFWYRQDPGLGLRLIYFSYDVKMKEKGDIPEGYSVSREKKERFSLILESASTNQTSMYLCATSSGTAGIDTQYFGPGTRLTVL.

This chain joins TRBV5-4 and TRBJ1-1, with D unclear. The length of the CDR3 is 13 residues. Between the trimmed V and J ends, which lost 0 bases and 5 bases, there was a span of 8 bases. CDR1 is SGHNT and CDR2 is YYREEE in the germline V gene (reference sequence). For the CDR3, the DNA is TGTGCCAGCAGCTTGGGGGTTGGGACTGAAGCTTTCTTT. Encoded protein: CASSLGVGTEAFF.

This clone occurred once. The V gene is TRBV19, the J gene TRBJ1-1; D is unclear. Trimming shortened V by 3 bases and J by 9 bases, and 11 bases separated the two germline ends. Germline V gives CDR1 LNHDA, CDR2 SQIVND (reference sequence). This CDR3 spans 12 amino acids. CDR3 DNA: TGTGCCAGTAGTATGGGAACACCGAAAGCTTTCTTT. Its protein product is CASSMGTPKAFF.

This chain joins TRBV11-2 and TRBJ2-1, with TRBD2 as a possible D gene (6 bases). This CDR3 has 15 residues. Germline CDR1 reads SGHAT; CDR2 reads FQNNGV. V was pared by 5 bases and J by 5 bases, with 16 bases between. CDR3 amino acids: CASSPGGARHNEQFF. CDR3 DNA: TGTGCCAGCAGCCCCGGAGGGGCACGACACAATGAGCAGTTCTTC.

This clone was observed a few times. The J gene is TRBJ2-2, the V gene TRBV20-1; D not resolved. V lost 6 bases and J lost 7, with 9 bases in between. CDR1 and CDR2 (germline): DFQATT, SNEGSKA (reference sequence). This CDR3 spans 11 amino acids. The CDR3 nucleotides are TGCAGTGCGCTCAAGGACGGGGAGCTGTTTTTT. Amino acids: CSALKDGELFF.

This chain joins TRBV9 and TRBJ1-6; 8 bases fit TRBD1. The V gene end was trimmed by 3 bases and the J gene end by 13 bases; junction bases not matched to a gene: 9. The germline gives CDR1 SGDLS, CDR2 YYNGEE. This CDR3 is 14 amino acids long. CDR3 residues: CASSGGDRPAPLHF. The CDR3 nucleotides read TGTGCCAGCAGCGGGGGGGACAGGCCGGCGCCCCTCCACTTT.

V gene TRBV4-1 combines with J gene TRBJ2-3; 8 nucleotides align to TRBD1. The CDR3 runs to 17 residues. Germline values: CDR1 MGHRA, CDR2 YSYEKL. Trimming took 1 base from V and 2 from J; bases not matched to a gene: 8. This chain's CDR3 is CASSQVPGQAYTDTQYF. The CDR3 bases are TGCGCCAGCAGCCAAGTCCCGGGACAGGCATACACAGATACGCAGTATTTT.